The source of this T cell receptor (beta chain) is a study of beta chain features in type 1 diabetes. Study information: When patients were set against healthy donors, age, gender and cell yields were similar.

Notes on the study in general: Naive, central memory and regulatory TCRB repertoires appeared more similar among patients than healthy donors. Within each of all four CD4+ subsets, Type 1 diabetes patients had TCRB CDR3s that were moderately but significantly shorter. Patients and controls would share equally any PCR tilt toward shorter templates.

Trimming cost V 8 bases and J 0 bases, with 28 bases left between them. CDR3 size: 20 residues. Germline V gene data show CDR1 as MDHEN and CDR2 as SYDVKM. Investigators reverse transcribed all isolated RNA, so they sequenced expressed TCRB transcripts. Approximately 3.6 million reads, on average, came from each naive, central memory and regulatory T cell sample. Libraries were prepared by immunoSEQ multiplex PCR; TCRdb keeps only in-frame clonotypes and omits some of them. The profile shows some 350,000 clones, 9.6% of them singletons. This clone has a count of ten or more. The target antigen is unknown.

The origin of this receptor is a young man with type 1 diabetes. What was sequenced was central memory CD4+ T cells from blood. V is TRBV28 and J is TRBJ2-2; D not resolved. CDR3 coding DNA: TGTGCCAGCTCCCAAGGGAAGTTCCGAGCTTTAAATACGAACACCGGGGAGCTGTTTTTT. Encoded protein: CASSQGKFRALNTNTGELFF.